This TCR beta chain was captured by sequencing in a study of cytomegalovirus exposure and HLA in healthy donors (dated by TCRdb to about 2017). Study-level background: An earlier analysis of a few hundred of the donors reported about 260 Gb of sequence data and 95 million to 140 million unique TCR beta sequences obtained from 180 million or so T cells. The later analysis used no new phenotypic data to find candidate immune exposures, relying instead on TCR beta sequences and their occurrence across donors. Every repertoire in the discovery cohort had been generated on one and the same sequencing platform. Four to six DR-DQ haplotypes were handled as single units for association and clustering, since linkage in the cohort was strong. An earlier analysis of several hundred of the donors used high-throughput TCR beta sequencing to judge whether each TCR beta V gene segment behaved as functional or pseudogenic. To predict cytomegalovirus infection status, the study brought together high-throughput TCR immunosequencing, statistical association of individual TCRs with disease status, and machine learning. The study aimed to test whether signatures of past pathogen exposure could be identified by cataloging public T cell receptors. Class I and class II HLA loci were covered by the typing at four-digit resolution. Among some 400 genotyped donors of the cohort, an average of about 240,000 unique TCR beta nucleotide sequences were sequenced per donor, roughly 18% of them non-productive. The study profiled the T cell repertoires of 550 to 700 subjects by immunosequencing and related them to cytomegalovirus serostatus. In a later analysis, previously published TCR beta repertoires from 670 or so donors were re-analyzed and high-resolution HLA genotyping was added so that TCR occurrence patterns could be studied. Among the roughly 430 genotyped donors, approximately 76% belonged to the genetic ancestry cluster associated with self-reported Caucasian donors. The number of donors typed differed by locus, with 629-630 for A, B, C, DRB1 and DQB1, roughly 520 for DQA1, nearly 610 for DPA1, and 472 for DPB1. Along with the approximately 700-subject first cohort, a separate validation cohort of 120 different subjects was used. Donor age, sex, ethnicity and CMV serostatus were collected together with the repertoire data. Roughly 300 gigabases of sequencing data and 78 million or so unique TCR sequences were included in an early release covering several hundred HLA-typed donors. A later genetic analysis took genome-wide SNP genotypes for about 65% of the 666 donors and used that subset as a discovery cohort.

The full study reports these points: Immune exposure information for the cohort was limited to CMV serostatus. According to a later genetic analysis, donors in an Asian-associated ancestry cluster had fewer N-insertions in productive TCRs than the roughly 670-donor mean. Roughly uniform sequencing depth across donors was assumed in presence/absence analyses, although this assumption may not hold. The classifier was reported to diagnose cytomegalovirus status with high specificity and sensitivity in both the original and validation cohorts. Three of the identified cytomegalovirus-associated TCR beta chains were confirmed in vitro to be specific for cytomegalovirus antigens. It was suggested by the authors that the approach could potentially be generalized to other disease states and immunological phenotypes. Broadly in line with IMGT annotations, most TCR beta V segments showed up in productive rearrangements about 90% or about 30% of the time in an earlier analysis of approximately 640 of the donors. Because the 87-base-pair reads could not distinguish some IMGT-functional V segments, including TRBV6-2 and TRBV6-3, those segments were excluded. Correlated functional status among segregating V segments might reflect linkage disequilibrium, but an unknown experimental factor could not be ruled out. In a later genetic analysis, a missense DCLRE1C variant was associated with V-gene and J-gene trimming of TCR beta chains, and the association was replicated in an independent cohort. A cluster of highly shared sequence variants was judged likely to represent a technical artifact of the sequencing pipeline. The study gave a list of about 160 TCR beta chains associated with cytomegalovirus. Several of the top co-occurrence clusters appeared to be linked to parvovirus B19, influenza, CMV and Epstein-Barr virus, according to a later analysis. A further reported finding was that TCR beta sequences accurately predicted the HLA-A and HLA-B alleles for most subjects in the first cohort. In a later analysis, the rate of TCR association differed among HLA loci, with DRB1 alleles having the most associated TCRs and HLA-C alleles having the fewest. According to a later analysis, most CMV-associated TCR beta chains appeared to be HLA-restricted, and the HLA associations seemed to be driven largely by CMV exposure. Most TCR sequences were seen in very few donors, while some public TCRs were found in many individuals. Only TCR beta chains were sequenced in this cohort, and the absence of alpha or paired-chain data limited detectable features. Compared with equally common non-associated chains, HLA-associated TCR beta chains in a later analysis were more clonally expanded and had lower generation probabilities. Because HLA typing was missing for some donors at each locus, association tests included only the typed subset. Specific HLA alleles were associated with about 17,000 TCR beta sequences at a false discovery rate of 0.05 in a later analysis. Assigning TCR associations to individual alleles was difficult when HLA alleles, especially DR and DQ, strongly co-occurred. Roughly 17 rarely observed V segments, including chromosome 9 orphons, were excluded from the earlier analysis of 550 to 700 of the donors because counts were too low.

A distance of 7 bases separates the germline ends of V and J, which lose 3 bases and 1 base respectively. The CDR3, cysteine through phenylalanine, is 14 amino acids long. Just CDR3 DNA is preserved here, 42 bases in frame from base 1. Per the germline V gene (reference sequence), LNHDA is the CDR1 and SQIVND is the CDR2. The cohort comprised some 680 healthy bone marrow donors. Cohort members were all nominally healthy when sampled, although unrecorded immune exposures were likely present. The donor tested CMV seropositive and was one of the 289 seropositive cohort members. A peripheral blood sample was collected from each donor, and TCR beta sequencing was performed on peripheral blood mononuclear cells. The Qiagen DNeasy Blood Extraction Kit was used to extract genomic DNA from the blood cell samples. Library preparation employed the immunoSEQ multiplex PCR assay. A mixture of 60 forward primers for TCR Vbeta segments and 13 reverse primers for TCR Jbeta segments was used in the multiplex PCR. The CDR3 region of rearranged TCR beta genes was amplified from genomic DNA with a multiplex PCR assay. The Illumina HiSeq System was used to sequence the amplified TCR beta libraries as 87-base-pair reads. The study's processing was this. In a later analysis, 80 million or so unique TCR beta chains were counted across the 650 to 700 repertoires, and roughly 11 million of these chains were shared by at least two donors. A nearest-neighbor algorithm error-corrected the raw reads and collapsed the reads into unique sequences, merging closely related sequences to remove PCR and sequencing errors. CDR3 sequences were aligned to IMGT reference sequences to assign V, D and J gene segments. For a sequence to be retained, a match of at least six nucleotides to both a V gene segment and a J gene segment was required. A rearrangement counted as productive if the CDR3 had no stop codons and remained in frame with V and J, and every other rearrangement counted as non-productive. Following IMGT convention, CDR3 was defined as the stretch from the second conserved V-encoded cysteine up to the conserved J-encoded phenylalanine. The earlier analysis of a few hundred of the donors excluded sequences that lacked an unambiguous match to a single V gene segment. An earlier analysis of just under 600 of the donors called V segments functional above 56.7% productive rearrangements and segregating when the between-donor standard deviation exceeded 5%. A statistical classification framework was built to diagnose cytomegalovirus status from the catalog of TCR beta chain sequences. In a later analysis, V and J genes were assigned by comparing TCR nucleotide sequences against IMGT/GENE-DB human TR gene sequences. A later analysis assigned CDR3 sequences and most-parsimonious VDJ recombination scenarios with the TCRdist pipeline. A later analysis defined each TCR beta chain by its CDR3 amino acid sequence plus V-gene family, and excluded reads lacking a unique V-gene family. In a later analysis, 450 to 600 highly shared, low-generation-probability nucleotide sequences were removed to address suspected cross-contamination and a sequencing artifact. A later analysis calculated a clonal expansion index for each public chain from normalized within-repertoire ranks of inferred template counts. Generation probabilities in a later analysis came from a VDJ recombination model fitted to out-of-frame rearrangements, and those results were checked against IGoR. In a later analysis, hypergeometric tests were used to score TCR-TCR, TCR-HLA and TCR-CMV co-occurrence, with a repertoire-size bias correction applied to TCR pairs. To estimate false discovery rates, a later analysis permuted the HLA or CMV assignments 20 times. In a later analysis, co-occurring TCRs were grouped using DBSCAN, and TCRdist sequence similarity was added for clustering within HLA-allele-positive subsets. Co-occurrence clustering excluded repertoires with fewer than 30,000 or more than 120,000 public chains, plus five with anomalous nucleotide sharing. TCRdb's version of the immuneACCESS table is confined to in-frame rearrangements and falls short of the full clone set. An unresolved V gene accounts for under half of the shortfall where checked; the remainder is of unknown origin. D and trimming were read from the DNA, whereas the V and J calls and clone size are those reported in that table. Counted in this sample were 200,000 or so clones; around 75% of them appeared once. The ten biggest clones cover about 6% of the sample.

Notes on this clone: Its specific antigen is unknown. One base away there is no much larger clone; base qualities are not given.

The material sequenced was PBMCs. The TCR comes from a woman aged 25 to 39 in good health and CMV-seropositive. The chain is made from TRBV19 and TRBJ1-5, with no reliable assignment of the D segment. In nucleotides, the sequence is TGTGCCAGTAGTATTGGGCAAAGCAATCAGCCCCAGCATTTT. Translated, this gives CASSIGQSNQPQHF.